The clone carrying this TCR beta chain was seen a handful of times. Germline-derived CDR1 and CDR2 are SGHNT and YYREEE (reference sequence). Trimming took 4 bases from V and 0 from J, leaving 15 bases between them. The CDR3 has 16 residues. These data belong to a study of blood T cell repertoires in COVID-19. Study summary: T cells, B-cell-depleted T cells, or PBMCs supplied cDNA or gDNA.

This table comes from immunoSEQ multiplex PCR, and its TCRdb copy is limited to in-frame clones, with some not included. The sample records over 110,000 clones, approximately 89% being singletons. The chain recombines TRBV5-4 with TRBJ2-3; D uncertain. The sequencing sample was made of peripheral blood. The TCR was taken from a woman in her 50s with acute or convalescent COVID-19. Written as DNA, the CDR3 is TGTGCCAGCAGCCTCAGACTGGAACCTAGCACAGATACGCAGTATTTT. As protein: CASSLRLEPSTDTQYF.